The sequence of this T cell receptor (beta chain) was determined in a study of response to subunit inactivated influenza vaccine. General study points: Authors proposed each seasonal influenza vaccination draws in few new T cells.

CDR1 SGHRS and CDR2 YFSETQ come from the germline V gene. CDR3 length equals 14 residues. V lost 9 bases, J lost 3 bases, and 10 bases stayed unmatched. TCRdb re-called the RT-PCR reads with MiXCR, one entry per CDR3 protein. The sample carries some 160,000 distinct CDR3 sequences, approximately 10% recorded once. In regard to this clonotype: The antigen is not known.

This rearrangement joins TRBV5-1 to TRBJ1-1; TRBD1 aligns across 8 bases. This sequence was found in a man over 45 who received an inactivated influenza vaccine. The starting material was non-naive T cells sorted from PBMCs, obtained 45 days after vaccination. CDR3 nucleotide sequence: TGCGCCACCAAACCTCAGGGGGCGGACACTGAAGCTTTCTTT. Translated, it gives CATKPQGADTEAFF. The variable domain in full, with the rest retrieved from reference TRBV5-1 and TRBJ1-1, is KAGVTQTPRYLIKTRGQQVTLSCSPISGHRSVSWYQQTPGQGLQFLFEYFSETQRNKGNFPGRFSGRQFSNSRSEMNVSTLELGDSALYLCATKPQGADTEAFFGQGTRLTVV.